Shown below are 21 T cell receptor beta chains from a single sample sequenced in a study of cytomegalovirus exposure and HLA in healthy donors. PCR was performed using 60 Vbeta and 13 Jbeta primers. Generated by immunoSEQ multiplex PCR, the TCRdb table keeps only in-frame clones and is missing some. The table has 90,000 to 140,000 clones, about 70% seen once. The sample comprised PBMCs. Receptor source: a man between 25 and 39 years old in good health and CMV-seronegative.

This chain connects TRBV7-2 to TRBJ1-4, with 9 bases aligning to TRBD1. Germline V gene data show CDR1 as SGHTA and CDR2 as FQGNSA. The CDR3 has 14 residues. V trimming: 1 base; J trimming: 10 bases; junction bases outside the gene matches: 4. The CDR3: CASSLVGTGRKLFF. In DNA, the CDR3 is TGTGCCAGCAGCTTAGTTGGGACAGGGAGAAAACTGTTTTTT.

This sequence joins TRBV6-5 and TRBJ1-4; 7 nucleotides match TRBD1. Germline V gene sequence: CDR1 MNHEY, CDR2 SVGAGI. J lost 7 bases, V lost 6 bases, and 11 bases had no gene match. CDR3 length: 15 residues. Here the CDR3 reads CASSPEGASGEKLFF. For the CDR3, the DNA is TGTGCCAGCAGCCCCGAGGGGGCTTCCGGTGAAAAACTGTTTTTT.

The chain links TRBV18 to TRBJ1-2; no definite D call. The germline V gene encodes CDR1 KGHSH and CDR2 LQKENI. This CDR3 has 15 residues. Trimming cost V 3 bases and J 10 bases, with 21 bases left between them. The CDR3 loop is CASSPTDGGGVAYTF. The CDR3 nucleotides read TGTGCCAGCTCACCTACGGACGGCGGCGGGGTCGCCTACACCTTC. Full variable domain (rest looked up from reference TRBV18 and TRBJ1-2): NAGVMQNPRHLVRRRGQEARLRCSPMKGHSHVYWYRQLPEEGLKFMVYLQKENIIDESGMPKERFSAEFPKEGPSILRIQQVVRGDSAAYFCASSPTDGGGVAYTFGSGTRLTVV.

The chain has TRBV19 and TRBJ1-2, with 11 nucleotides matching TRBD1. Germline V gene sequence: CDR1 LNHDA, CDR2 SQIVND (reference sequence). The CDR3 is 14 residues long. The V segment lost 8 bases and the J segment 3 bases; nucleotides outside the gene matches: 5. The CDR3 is CASGGTGGYYGYTF. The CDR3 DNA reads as TGTGCCAGTGGGGGGACAGGGGGGTACTATGGCTACACCTTC. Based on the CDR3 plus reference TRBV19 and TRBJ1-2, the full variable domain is DGGITQSPKYLFRKEGQNVTLSCEQNLNHDAMYWYRQDPGQGLRLIYYSQIVNDFQKGDIAEGYSVSREKKESFPLTVTSAQKNPTAFYLCASGGTGGYYGYTFGSGTRLTVV.

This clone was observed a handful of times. CDR3 bases: TGTGCCAGCAGCTTGACCTACAGCTCCTACAATGAGCAGTTCTTC. Encoded protein: CASSLTYSSYNEQFF. The rearrangement uses TRBV5-4 and TRBJ2-1; D remains ambiguous. The V end was cut by 1 base, the J end by 0 bases, with 8 bases between. The CDR3 consists of 15 residues. Germline V lookup: CDR1 SGHNT, CDR2 YYREEE (reference sequence).

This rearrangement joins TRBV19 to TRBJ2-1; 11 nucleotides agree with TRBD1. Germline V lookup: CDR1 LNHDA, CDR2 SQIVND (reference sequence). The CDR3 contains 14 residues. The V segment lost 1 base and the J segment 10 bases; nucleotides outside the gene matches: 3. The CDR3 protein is CASSIGTGGREQFF. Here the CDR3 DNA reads TGTGCCAGTAGTATAGGGACAGGGGGCAGGGAGCAGTTCTTC.

CDR3 in amino acids: CASRDSGRPSYEQYF. The CDR3 DNA reads TGTGCCAGCAGGGATAGCGGGAGGCCCTCCTACGAGCAGTACTTC. The chain employs TRBV27 and TRBJ2-7; 10 nucleotides align to TRBD2. This CDR3 is built from 15 residues. V gave up 6 bases and J gave up 0 bases; unmatched junction bases: 5. Germline CDR1 MNHEY, CDR2 SMNVEV (reference sequence).

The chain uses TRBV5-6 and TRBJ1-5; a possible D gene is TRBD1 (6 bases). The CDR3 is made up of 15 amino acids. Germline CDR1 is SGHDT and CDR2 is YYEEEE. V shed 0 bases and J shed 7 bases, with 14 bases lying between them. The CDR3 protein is CASSLDGGINQPQHF. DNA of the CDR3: TGTGCCAGCAGCTTGGATGGGGGCATAAACCAGCCCCAGCATTTT.

The CDR3 DNA reads TGTGCCAGCAGTGCCGGCAGGGGCGGCTACGAGCAGTACTTC. Residues: CASSAGRGGYEQYF. The chain recombines TRBV2 with TRBJ2-7, with a tentative D call TRBD1 (6 bases). Germline lookup yields CDR1 SNHLY and CDR2 FYNNEI. Trimming removed 4 bases from V and 3 bases from J, with 13 bases in between. This CDR3 is 14 amino acids long.

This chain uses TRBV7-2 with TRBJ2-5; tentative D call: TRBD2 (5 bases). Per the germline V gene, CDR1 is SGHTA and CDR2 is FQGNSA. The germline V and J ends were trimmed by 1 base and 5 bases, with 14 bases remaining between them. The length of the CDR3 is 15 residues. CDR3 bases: TGTGCCAGCAGCTTAGATATAATTAGAGGGGAGACCCAGTACTTC. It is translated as CASSLDIIRGETQYF.

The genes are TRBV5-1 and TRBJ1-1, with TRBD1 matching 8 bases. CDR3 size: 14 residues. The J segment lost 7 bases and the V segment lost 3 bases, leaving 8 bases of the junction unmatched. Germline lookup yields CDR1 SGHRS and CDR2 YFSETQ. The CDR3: CASSWGTGGIEAFF. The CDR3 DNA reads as TGCGCCAGCAGCTGGGGGACAGGAGGGATTGAAGCTTTCTTT. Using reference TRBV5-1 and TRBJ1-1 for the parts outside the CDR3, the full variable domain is KAGVTQTPRYLIKTRGQQVTLSCSPISGHRSVSWYQQTPGQGLQFLFEYFSETQRNKGNFPGRFSGRQFSNSRSEMNVSTLELGDSALYLCASSWGTGGIEAFFGQGTRLTVV.

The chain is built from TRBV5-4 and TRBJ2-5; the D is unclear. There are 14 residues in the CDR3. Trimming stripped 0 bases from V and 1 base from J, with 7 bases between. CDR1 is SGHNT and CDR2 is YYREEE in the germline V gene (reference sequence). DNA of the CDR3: TGTGCCAGCAGCTTGGTGGGCAGCCAAGAGACCCAGTACTTC. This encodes CASSLVGSQETQYF.

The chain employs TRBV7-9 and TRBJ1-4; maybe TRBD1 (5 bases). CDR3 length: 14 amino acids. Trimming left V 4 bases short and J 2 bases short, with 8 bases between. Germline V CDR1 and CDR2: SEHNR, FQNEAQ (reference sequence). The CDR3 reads CASSSRQTNEKLFF. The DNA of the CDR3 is TGTGCCAGCAGCTCCCGACAGACTAATGAAAAACTGTTTTTT.

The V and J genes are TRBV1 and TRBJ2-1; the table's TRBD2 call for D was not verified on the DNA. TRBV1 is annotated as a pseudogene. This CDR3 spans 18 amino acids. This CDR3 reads CTSSQDPRAGGPRNEQFF. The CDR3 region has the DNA TGCACCAGCAGCCAAGACCCCCGAGCGGGAGGGCCTCGCAATGAGCAGTTCTTC.

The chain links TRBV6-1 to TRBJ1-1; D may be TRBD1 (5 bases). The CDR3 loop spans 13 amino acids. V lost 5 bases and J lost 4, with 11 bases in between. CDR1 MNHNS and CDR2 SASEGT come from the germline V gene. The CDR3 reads CASSLTQGTEAFF. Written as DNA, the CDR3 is TGTGCCAGCAGTCTCACTCAGGGCACTGAAGCTTTCTTT.

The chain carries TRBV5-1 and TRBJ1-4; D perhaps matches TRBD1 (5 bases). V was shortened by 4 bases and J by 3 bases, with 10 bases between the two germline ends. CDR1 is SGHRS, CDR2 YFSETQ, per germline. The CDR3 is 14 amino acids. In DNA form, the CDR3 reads TGCGCCAGCAGCGAAGGGGTGGCTAATGAAAAACTGTTTTTT. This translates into CASSEGVANEKLFF.

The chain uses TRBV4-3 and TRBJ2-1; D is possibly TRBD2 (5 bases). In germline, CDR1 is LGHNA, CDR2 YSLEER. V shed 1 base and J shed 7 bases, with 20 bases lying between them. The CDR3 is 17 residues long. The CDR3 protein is CASSQGGISPDDNEQFF. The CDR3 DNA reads TGCGCCAGCAGCCAAGGAGGGATATCACCAGATGATAATGAGCAGTTCTTC.

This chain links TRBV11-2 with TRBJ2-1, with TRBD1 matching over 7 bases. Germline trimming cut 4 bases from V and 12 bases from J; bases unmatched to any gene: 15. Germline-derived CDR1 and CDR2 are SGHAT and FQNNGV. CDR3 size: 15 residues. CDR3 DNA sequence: TGTGCCAGCAGCTCTAGGACAGGTGAAAGGGTTACGCAGTTCTTC. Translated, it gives CASSSRTGERVTQFF.

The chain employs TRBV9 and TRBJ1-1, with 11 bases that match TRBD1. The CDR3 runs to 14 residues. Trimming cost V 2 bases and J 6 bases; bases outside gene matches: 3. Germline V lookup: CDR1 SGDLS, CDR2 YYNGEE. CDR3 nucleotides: TGTGCCAGCAGCGTTAAGGGACAGGGGGCTGAAGCTTTCTTT. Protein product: CASSVKGQGAEAFF.

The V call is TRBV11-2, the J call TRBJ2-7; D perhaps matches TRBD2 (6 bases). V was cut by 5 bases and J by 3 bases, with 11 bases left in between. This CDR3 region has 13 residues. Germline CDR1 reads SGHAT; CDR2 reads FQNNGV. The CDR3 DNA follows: TGTGCCAGCAGCCTACGGGGGATCTACGAGCAGTACTTC. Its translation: CASSLRGIYEQYF.

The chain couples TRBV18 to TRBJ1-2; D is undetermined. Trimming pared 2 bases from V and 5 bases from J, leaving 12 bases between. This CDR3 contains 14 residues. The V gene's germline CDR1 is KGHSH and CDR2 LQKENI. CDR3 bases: TGTGCCAGCTCACCAGTTGTAACAGCATATGGCTACACCTTC. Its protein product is CASSPVVTAYGYTF.